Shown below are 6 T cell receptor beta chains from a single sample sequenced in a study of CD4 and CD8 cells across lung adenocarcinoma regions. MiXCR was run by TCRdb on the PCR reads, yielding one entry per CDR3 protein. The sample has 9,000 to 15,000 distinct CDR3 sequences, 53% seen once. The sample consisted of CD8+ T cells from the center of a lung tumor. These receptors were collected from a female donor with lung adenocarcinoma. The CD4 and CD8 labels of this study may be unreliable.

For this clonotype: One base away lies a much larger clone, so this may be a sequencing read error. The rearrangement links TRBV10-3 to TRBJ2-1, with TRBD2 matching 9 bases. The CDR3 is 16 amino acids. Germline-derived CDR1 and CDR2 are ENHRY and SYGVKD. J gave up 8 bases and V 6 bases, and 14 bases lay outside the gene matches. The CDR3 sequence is CAIREGGGGGTDEQFF. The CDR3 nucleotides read TGTGCCATCAGGGAGGGGGGCGGGGGGGGTACGGATGAGCAGTTCTTC.

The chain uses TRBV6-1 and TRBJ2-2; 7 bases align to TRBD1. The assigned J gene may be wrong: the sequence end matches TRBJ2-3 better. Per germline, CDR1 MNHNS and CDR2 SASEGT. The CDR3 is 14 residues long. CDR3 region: CAGSLAGSTGAQYF. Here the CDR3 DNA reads TGTGCGGGCAGTCTAGCTGGGAGCACAGGGGCGCAGTATTTT.

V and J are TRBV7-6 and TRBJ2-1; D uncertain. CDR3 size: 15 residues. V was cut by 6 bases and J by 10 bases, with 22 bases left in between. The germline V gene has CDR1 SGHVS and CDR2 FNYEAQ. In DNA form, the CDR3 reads TGTGCCAGCAGTTTAAACCCCGACGGTCTTCCCGAGCAGTTCTTC. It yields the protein CASSLNPDGLPEQFF.

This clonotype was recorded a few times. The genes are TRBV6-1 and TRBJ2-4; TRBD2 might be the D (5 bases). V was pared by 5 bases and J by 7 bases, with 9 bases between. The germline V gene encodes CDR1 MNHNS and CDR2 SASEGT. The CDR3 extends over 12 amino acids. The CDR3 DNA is TGTGCCAGCAGTAGGGAGCTTAACATTCAGTACTTC. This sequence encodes CASSRELNIQYF.

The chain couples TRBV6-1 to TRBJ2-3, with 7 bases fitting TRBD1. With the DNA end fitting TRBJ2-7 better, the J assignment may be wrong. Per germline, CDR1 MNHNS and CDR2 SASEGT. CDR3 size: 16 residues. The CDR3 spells CASSPRGLRATDTQYF. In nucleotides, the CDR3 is TGTGCCAGCAGTCCTAGGGGGCTCCGAGCCACAGATACGCAGTACTTC.

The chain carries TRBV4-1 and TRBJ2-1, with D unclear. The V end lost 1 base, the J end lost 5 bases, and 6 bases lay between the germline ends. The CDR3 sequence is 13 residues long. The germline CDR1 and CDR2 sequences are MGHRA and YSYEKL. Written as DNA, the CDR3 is TGCGCCAGCAGCCAAGCGCGGAACAATGAGCAGTTCTTC. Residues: CASSQARNNEQFF.